The clone carrying this T cell receptor beta chain was seen more than once but under ten times. Per germline, CDR1 SGHTA and CDR2 FQGTGA. The CDR3 runs 17 residues. With V trimmed by 5 bases and J by 5 bases, 8 bases remained unmatched. A second PCR of roughly 7 to 11 cycles used a sample-barcoded 5' primer and a J-beta primer mix. Template switching added a 12-random-nucleotide identifier to every cDNA molecule. Each of the samples gave a minimum of 2.5 million paired-end reads that contained CDR3. TCRdb reanalysed the 5' RACE reads using MiXCR and keeps one entry per CDR3 protein. This table has hundreds of thousands of distinct CDR3 sequences, approximately 25% appearing once. This sample stems from a study of blood T cells in healthy people across ages. These sequences were also reported in another study, on T cells of mothers and their children. That publication notes: Samples were obtained from a few healthy Caucasian mothers and their six children.

The V call is TRBV7-3, the J call TRBJ2-3, with 15 nucleotides matching TRBD2. The receptor comes from a boy younger than 18 in good health. The source material was blood. The CDR3 sequence is CASSEGLAGGIRDTQYF. The CDR3 DNA follows: TGTGCCAGCAGCGAGGGACTAGCGGGAGGAATTAGAGATACGCAGTATTTT.